This T cell receptor (beta chain) was recorded in a study of PD-1 blockade in classical Hodgkin lymphoma (dated by TCRdb to the early 2020s). About the full investigation: To define a peripheral blood immune signature of response to PD-1 blockade in classical Hodgkin lymphoma, the study combined TCR beta sequencing with CyTOF.

The CDR3 covers 15 residues, taking in both the cysteine and the phenylalanine. Kept here is only the CDR3 DNA, which spans 45 bases and is read in frame from base 1. The germline V gene sets CDR1 to SQVTM and CDR2 to ANQGSEA. Ends trimmed: V by 5 bases, J by 4 bases; bases unmatched to a gene: 9. The sample's time point label, in plain terms: newly diagnosed, previously untreated cHL patient sample. As a comparison group for the relapsed/refractory trial patients, PBMCs were sequenced from patients with newly diagnosed, previously untreated classical Hodgkin lymphoma. Peripheral blood was collected in 8 mL Vacutainer Cell Preparation Tubes, from which PBMCs were isolated by centrifugation and then cryopreserved. General findings and caveats noted by the study authors: The study was limited to a single clinical trial cohort, and causes of repertoire differences, possibly disease activity or prior therapy, remained undefined. Baseline TCR diversity was reported as lower in newly diagnosed patients than in healthy donors, and lower still in relapsed/refractory patients.

Genomic DNA was isolated using the Qiagen DNeasy kit from unsorted PBMCs as well as from negatively selected CD4+ and CD8+ fractions. TCR beta CDR3 regions were subjected to amplification by immunoSEQ multiplex PCR with primers that anneal to V and J segments. A synthetic immune receptor repertoire was used to minimize amplification bias, and remaining bias was computationally removed after sequencing. The original pipeline was this. Repertoire diversity was quantified as the Shannon entropy index using custom Python scripts. Unsorted, CD4+ and CD8+ repertoires were analyzed separately, except in combined analyses where CD4+ and CD8+ sequences were merged in silico. Here the immuneACCESS table is served through TCRdb, limited to in-frame sequences with V and J called. Missing clones are a known gap in these copies; in checked studies unresolved V genes cover under half, and the rest lacks a known reason. V and J calls and clone size are copied from that table; D and trimming were computed from the DNA. This sample gives approximately 30,000 clones in total; roughly nine tenths of them show up just once. The top ten clonotypes cover approximately 3.8% of the sample.

On this clone itself: It has no known antigen specificity. Qualities for individual bases were not recorded, and no much larger clone is one base off.

Sequencing input: peripheral blood mononuclear cells (PBMCs). The clonotype comes from a human donor with classical Hodgkin lymphoma. The rearrangement combines TRBV29-1 with TRBJ2-7; 12 junctional bases match TRBD2. The CDR3 has the sequence CSVLTSGSGVYEQYF. The DNA sequence is given as TGCAGCGTTTTGACTAGCGGGAGTGGGGTGTACGAGCAGTACTTC.